Listed below are T cell receptor beta chains from one sample, sequenced in a study of cytomegalovirus exposure and HLA in healthy donors. The protocol was immunoSEQ multiplex PCR, while the TCRdb copy is restricted to in-frame clones and leaves out a portion. This table has 79,000 or so clones, 65% to 85% appearing once. Material for sequencing was PBMCs. The source is a woman in her 40s in good health and CMV-seropositive. Both conserved end residues are part of each CDR3. The D gene is left open where the match is weak. Clone size is stated in some rows and not others, as once, few, many or a class when expanded.

CDR3: CASSLRLAGGTSYEQYF
DNA: TGTGCCAGCAGCTTACGTCTAGCGGGGGGGACATCCTACGAGCAGTACTTC
J: TRBJ2-7
size: .
V: TRBV7-2
D: TRBD2

CDR3: CASSHRASSGSSANEQFF
DNA: TGCGCCAGCAGCCACCGGGCATCTAGCGGGAGTTCTGCCAATGAGCAGTTCTTC
J: TRBJ2-1
size: .
V: TRBV4-3
D: TRBD2

CDR3: CASSYYGQAREQYF
DNA: TGTGCCAGCAGTTACTATGGACAGGCTAGGGAGCAGTACTTC
J: TRBJ2-7
size: .
V: TRBV6-5
D: TRBD1

CDR3: CASSKGTSGSYEQYF
DNA: TGTGCCAGCAGCAAAGGGACTAGCGGGAGCTACGAGCAGTACTTC
J: TRBJ2-7
size: .
V: TRBV7-6
D: TRBD2

CDR3: CASSKDRANTEAFF
DNA: TGCGCCAGCAGCAAGGACAGAGCGAACACTGAAGCTTTCTTT
J: TRBJ1-1
size: .
V: TRBV5-1
D: .

CDR3: CASSGWSGSTYEQYF
DNA: TGCGCCAGCAGTGGATGGAGCGGGTCTACCTACGAGCAGTACTTC
J: TRBJ2-7
size: .
V: TRBV10-1
D: .

CDR3: CASSPSGTSGYNEQFF
DNA: TGTGCCAGCAGTCCCTCCGGGACTAGCGGGTACAATGAGCAGTTCTTC
J: TRBJ2-1
size: .
V: TRBV28
D: TRBD2

CDR3: CATSRASGGPQETQYF
DNA: TGTGCCACCAGCAGAGCTAGCGGGGGGCCTCAAGAGACCCAGTACTTC
J: TRBJ2-5
size: .
V: TRBV15
D: TRBD2

CDR3: CASSFTGEPQHF
DNA: TGTGCCAGCAGCTTCACAGGGGAGCCCCAGCATTTT
J: TRBJ1-5
size: .
V: TRBV11-2
D: TRBD1

CDR3: CASSGRGASTDTQYF
DNA: TGTGCCAGCAGTGGGAGGGGAGCTAGCACAGATACGCAGTATTTT
J: TRBJ2-3
size: once
V: TRBV2
D: .

CDR3: CASSLGQGAIRNQPQHF
DNA: TGTGCCAGCAGCTTGGGACAGGGGGCGATTCGCAATCAGCCCCAGCATTTT
J: TRBJ1-5
size: .
V: TRBV5-6
D: TRBD1

CDR3: CAIRTGLGGKETQYF
DNA: TGTGCCATCAGGACCGGGTTGGGGGGTAAAGAGACCCAGTACTTC
J: TRBJ2-5
size: .
V: TRBV10-3
D: .

CDR3: CASSLARLNTEAFF
DNA: TGCGCCAGCAGCTTGGCGCGGCTGAACACTGAAGCTTTCTTT
J: TRBJ1-1
size: .
V: TRBV5-1
D: .

CDR3: CASSESAQNTEAFF
DNA: TGCGCCAGCAGTGAGTCGGCCCAGAACACTGAAGCTTTCTTT
J: TRBJ1-1
size: few
V: TRBV10-2
D: .

CDR3: CAWSEQSELQGEKLFF
DNA: TGTGCCTGGAGTGAGCAGTCGGAGCTACAGGGTGAAAAACTGTTTTTT
J: TRBJ1-4
size: .
V: TRBV30
D: .

CDR3: CASSQRHLNTGELFF
DNA: TGTGCCAGCAGTCAACGACACTTGAACACCGGGGAGCTGTTTTTT
J: TRBJ2-2
size: few
V: TRBV27
D: .

CDR3: CASSTGTEETQYF
DNA: TGTGCCAGCAGTACGGGAACAGAAGAGACCCAGTACTTC
J: TRBJ2-5
size: .
V: TRBV6-1
D: .

CDR3: CASSKQGANTEAFF
DNA: TGTGCCAGTAGTAAACAGGGGGCGAACACTGAAGCTTTCTTT
J: TRBJ1-1
size: .
V: TRBV19
D: TRBD1

CDR3: CASSQDRASASVQETQYF
DNA: TGCGCCAGCAGCCAAGATCGGGCTAGCGCGAGCGTCCAAGAGACCCAGTACTTC
J: TRBJ2-5
size: .
V: TRBV4-1
D: .

CDR3: CASSKGGKPTSRGNEQYF
DNA: TGTGCCAGCAGCAAAGGTGGGAAGCCGACTAGTCGTGGCAACGAGCAGTACTTC
J: TRBJ2-7
size: .
V: TRBV21-1
D: .

CDR3: CASNLDRTGGRHTEAFF
DNA: TGCGCCAGCAATTTGGACCGGACAGGGGGCCGACACACTGAAGCTTTCTTT
J: TRBJ1-1
size: .
V: TRBV10-2
D: TRBD1

CDR3: CASSLDRGQVGYTF
DNA: TGTGCCAGCAGCTTGGACAGGGGGCAAGTTGGCTACACCTTC
J: TRBJ1-2
size: .
V: TRBV5-4
D: TRBD1

CDR3: CASSLSGHHSGNTIYF
DNA: TGTGCCAGCAGCTTGTCGGGACACCACTCTGGAAACACCATATATTTT
J: TRBJ1-3
size: .
V: TRBV11-1
D: .

CDR3: CASSLPRPSVYNEQFF
DNA: TGTGCCAGCAGTTTACCCCGGCCTAGCGTATACAATGAGCAGTTCTTC
J: TRBJ2-1
size: .
V: TRBV28
D: .

CDR3: CASTGIVGDNEQFF
DNA: TGTGCCAGTACTGGGATCGTGGGAGACAATGAGCAGTTCTTC
J: TRBJ2-1
size: .
V: TRBV19
D: .

CDR3: CASSPDRYNEQYF
DNA: TGCGCCAGCAGCCCTGACAGGTACAACGAGCAGTACTTC
J: TRBJ2-7
size: few
V: TRBV5-1
D: .

CDR3: CASSYSGNTIYF
DNA: TGTGCCTCCTCCTACTCTGGAAACACCATATATTTT
J: TRBJ1-3
size: .
V: TRBV30
D: .

CDR3: CASSTTGFQETQYF
DNA: TGTGCCAGCAGTACTACAGGTTTCCAAGAGACCCAGTACTTC
J: TRBJ2-5
size: few
V: TRBV6-6
D: .

CDR3: CASRRPGGQPQHF
DNA: TGTGCCAGCAGGCGCCCAGGGGGTCAGCCCCAGCATTTT
J: TRBJ1-5
size: .
V: TRBV28
D: TRBD1

CDR3: CASQSGGAYNEQFF
DNA: TGTGCCAGCCAGAGCGGGGGGGCCTACAATGAGCAGTTCTTC
J: TRBJ2-1
size: few
V: TRBV27
D: TRBD2

CDR3: CASSLARQGVGYGYTF
DNA: TGTGCCAGCAGCTTGGCTCGACAGGGGGTAGGATATGGCTACACCTTC
J: TRBJ1-2
size: .
V: TRBV7-8
D: TRBD1

CDR3: CASSKIASDQETQYF
DNA: TGTGCCAGCAGCAAAATCGCTAGCGATCAAGAGACCCAGTACTTC
J: TRBJ2-5
size: .
V: TRBV11-1
D: .

CDR3: CASSLAGVHTEAFF
DNA: TGTGCCAGCAGCTTGGCGGGTGTGCACACTGAAGCTTTCTTT
J: TRBJ1-1
size: .
V: TRBV5-6
D: .

CDR3: CASSNTGLASYNEQFF
DNA: TGCGCCAGCAGCAACACAGGGTTAGCTTCCTACAATGAGCAGTTCTTC
J: TRBJ2-1
size: .
V: TRBV5-1
D: .

CDR3: CASSVQAGSRSYEQYF
DNA: TGTGCCAGCAGCGTCCAGGCGGGGTCACGATCCTACGAGCAGTACTTC
J: TRBJ2-7
size: once
V: TRBV7-2
D: .

CDR3: CASSPGTGNTEAFF
DNA: TGTGCCAGTAGTCCCGGGACAGGCAACACTGAAGCTTTCTTT
J: TRBJ1-1
size: .
V: TRBV19
D: TRBD1

CDR3: CASSPRGLVWNEQFF
DNA: TGTGCCAGCAGCCCCAGGGGGCTGGTTTGGAATGAGCAGTTCTTC
J: TRBJ2-1
size: .
V: TRBV6-5
D: TRBD1

CDR3: CASRGEPRYNEQFF
DNA: TGTGCCAGCCGCGGGGAGCCTCGGTACAATGAGCAGTTCTTC
J: TRBJ2-1
size: .
V: TRBV6-5
D: .

CDR3: CASRPQGRVTGELFF
DNA: TGTGCCAGCAGGCCTCAGGGGCGCGTCACCGGGGAGCTGTTTTTT
J: TRBJ2-2
size: .
V: TRBV6-5
D: .

CDR3: CASSQDLGTAYGYTF
DNA: TGTGCCAGCAGCCAAGATCTTGGGACAGCTTATGGCTACACCTTC
J: TRBJ1-2
size: .
V: TRBV14
D: TRBD1

CDR3: CARSSPASGNEQFF
DNA: TGTGCCAGAAGCTCCCCGGCTAGCGGAAATGAGCAGTTCTTC
J: TRBJ2-1
size: .
V: TRBV5-3
D: TRBD2

CDR3: CASISGQRTYEQYF
DNA: TGTGCCAGCATTAGTGGACAGAGAACCTACGAGCAGTACTTC
J: TRBJ2-7
size: .
V: TRBV2
D: .

CDR3: CASSLSPTLEQYF
DNA: TGTGCCAGCAGTTTATCCCCAACCCTAGAGCAGTACTTC
J: TRBJ2-7
size: few
V: TRBV27
D: .

CDR3: CASSQPAWGGGYNEQFF
DNA: TGCGCCAGCAGCCAGCCCGCCTGGGGGGGTGGGTACAATGAGCAGTTCTTC
J: TRBJ2-1
size: .
V: TRBV4-1
D: TRBD2

CDR3: CASSGGASNTEAFF
DNA: TGTGCCAGCAGCGGGGGGGCCTCTAACACTGAAGCTTTCTTT
J: TRBJ1-1
size: .
V: TRBV7-9
D: .

CDR3: CASSPRQGRNTIYF
DNA: TGTGCCAGCAGCCCACGACAGGGGAGAAACACCATATATTTT
J: TRBJ1-3
size: .
V: TRBV7-8
D: TRBD1

CDR3: CASSEGVSNQPQHF
DNA: TGTGCCAGCTCAGAGGGGGTAAGCAATCAGCCCCAGCATTTT
J: TRBJ1-5
size: few
V: TRBV18
D: .

CDR3: CASSPRGQPYEQYF
DNA: TGCGCCAGCAGCCCAAGAGGACAGCCCTACGAGCAGTACTTC
J: TRBJ2-7
size: .
V: TRBV4-1
D: .

CDR3: CASSYVRGAGYNEQFF
DNA: TGTGCCAGCAGTTACGTGCGGGGGGCGGGTTACAATGAGCAGTTCTTC
J: TRBJ2-1
size: few
V: TRBV6-5
D: TRBD2

CDR3: CASSPDRGRNQPQHF
DNA: TGTGCCAGCAGCCCGGACAGGGGGCGCAATCAGCCCCAGCATTTT
J: TRBJ1-5
size: .
V: TRBV7-2
D: TRBD1

CDR3: CAISGLAGEQFF
DNA: TGTGCCATCAGCGGACTAGCGGGAGAGCAGTTCTTC
J: TRBJ2-1
size: .
V: TRBV10-3
D: TRBD2

CDR3: CASSVGGGHETQYF
DNA: TGTGCCAGCAGCGTAGGGGGAGGGCACGAGACCCAGTACTTC
J: TRBJ2-5
size: .
V: TRBV9
D: TRBD2

CDR3: CASSEPSGRAITSYEQYF
DNA: TGTGCCAGCAGTGAACCTAGCGGGAGGGCCATCACTTCCTACGAGCAGTACTTC
J: TRBJ2-7
size: .
V: TRBV2
D: TRBD2

CDR3: CASGTTGVEETQYF
DNA: TGTGCCAGCGGAACGACGGGAGTGGAAGAGACCCAGTACTTC
J: TRBJ2-5
size: .
V: TRBV6-1
D: .